This T cell receptor (beta chain) was documented in a study of shared clonotypes between healthy human individuals (dated by TCRdb to about 2020). For the study in its entirety: The cohort comprised a couple of women and a few men aged 18 to 49 years. Each donor's leukapheresis produced roughly between about 0.85 and 10 billion PBMCs. To estimate repertoire size and how much clonotypes are shared between individuals, the study performed deep sequencing of blood TCR repertoires from a few healthy adults. Per donor, three plates each were used for CD4 naive and CD4 memory, two for CD8 naive, and one for CD8 memory. To increase sequencing depth and limit assay-specific biases, TCR repertoire library preparation and sequencing were carried out by different laboratories using diverse techniques. Findings and caveats that apply to the study as a whole: Naive subsets generally had larger estimated clonotype richness than memory subsets did. Only blood was sampled, and tissue TCR repertoires likely differ from those in blood. Compared with non-shared clonotypes, clonotypes shared by all four sorted-subset donors had higher generation probabilities. Even with the large sequencing depth, rarefaction of the sorted-subset datasets indicated that sequencing was incomplete. Across a few donors, 5% to 6% of naive CD4, approximately 3.6% of naive CD8, 2.3% of memory CD4, and over 0.35% of memory CD8 clonotypes were shared. The small number of donors limited the genetic and exposure-history diversity represented. Pairwise subsampling led to the expectation that sequencing depth would affect the degree of clonotype sharing among donors.

Using the deep immunoSEQ assay, multiplex PCR amplified TCR CDR3 regions from genomic DNA. For each cell subset, the extracted genomic DNA was distributed evenly across all wells of several immunoSEQ 96-well plates, and each plate served as one replicate. For sorted subsets, approximately 200 ng of genomic DNA, equivalent to some 30,000 T cell genomes, went into each replicate PCR. The purified libraries were quantified using a Qubit 3.0 fluorometer, sized with a Bioanalyzer 2100, and then quantified again using the KAPA Library Quantification kit. A separate single-read 150-cycle Illumina NextSeq 550 flow cell was used to sequence each immunoSEQ 96-well plate. As for the authors' bioinformatics: Because only junctional sequences without quality scores were contained in the immunoSEQ output, filtering matching that applied to full-length reads could not be performed. Sequences were annotated with PyIR, a Python wrapper for IgBLAST v1.9, and V/J genes and CDR3 were assigned using IMGT germline references. Reads were filtered out if the reads had weak V/J assignments (E-value above 1e-6), no CDR3, stop codons, out-of-frame junctions, or ambiguous translated residues. V3J clonotypes were defined by identical inferred V gene, J gene, and CDR3 amino acid sequence. Percentage overlap between repertoires was calculated by dividing the number of shared unique clonotypes by the size of the smaller repertoire. Richness of each repertoire was evaluated using RTK rarefaction, the Chao1 estimator, and Recon v2.1 estimates of unobserved clonotypes. Generation probabilities were computed with OLGA for all TCRbeta clonotypes obtained by the gDNA method from several donors. The clones in this table, taken by TCRdb from immuneACCESS, are in-frame only. Not every clone is retained; where verified, under half of the shortfall comes from an unresolved V gene, and the cause of the rest is unknown. That table gives V, J and clone size, and the DNA gave D and trimming. Within this sample are a few million clones, with approximately 95% of them counted one time only. Clones ranked in the top ten supply about 0.41% of the sample.

Via the germline V gene, CDR1 is SGHTA and CDR2 FQGTGA. Including cysteine and phenylalanine, the CDR3 has 14 amino acids. Left in the record is the CDR3 DNA by itself, 42 bases read in frame from the first base. V lost 2 bases and J lost 6 bases, and the count of bases not matched to a germline gene is 2. The donors were healthy, HIV-negative adults who had no recently reported acute infections or vaccinations. Only Caucasian adults living in Nashville, Tennessee, USA were represented among the donors. CD4+ T cells were enriched by magnetic negative selection; naive cells were then positively selected on CD45RA, and the negative fraction formed the memory subset. Blood was obtained by leukapheresis, after which PBMCs were separated by Ficoll-Histopaque density gradient centrifugation and cryopreserved in liquid nitrogen vapor phase. Purity and quantity of every magnetically sorted T cell population were checked by analytical flow cytometry. Genomic DNA was isolated from each sorted fraction and quantified by UV absorbance on a Nanodrop 2000c.

Remarks on this clone: The antigen it binds to is not known. Base qualities were left out, and no much larger clone turns up one base away.

This receptor was obtained from a man younger than 30 in good health. Some clones in this sample may be carry-over from other donors' samples. The material sequenced was naive CD4+ T cells from PBMCs. The cell subset or site label, read with the paper, signifies: CD45RA+ positively selected. The V gene is TRBV7-3 and the J gene is TRBJ2-2, with TRBD2 matching 8 junction bases. The DNA sequence reads TGTGCCAGCAGCTTAGGACTAGCCCCCGGGGAGCTGTTTTTT. This codes for CASSLGLAPGELFF.